This is a list of T cell receptor beta chains from one sample in a study of radiotherapy plus CTLA-4 blockade in lung cancer. Clones were read by immunoSEQ multiplex PCR, and TCRdb kept only the in-frame ones, dropping some. Among approximately 47,000 clones listed, around four fifths were seen once. The source material was peripheral blood, sampled from a patient treated with radiotherapy plus ipilimumab. The receptors were sampled from a human donor with non-small cell lung cancer who had stable disease on radiotherapy plus ipilimumab. Both conserved end residues are part of each CDR3. D genes are given only for firm matches. Rows give clone size only sometimes, using once, few, many, or a class for an expanded clone.

D gene	clone size	V gene	J gene	CDR3 length	CDR3 DNA	CDR3 protein
TRBD1	few	TRBV5-1	TRBJ2-7	15	TGCGCCAGCAGCTTCTTACCGGGACAGGGGGCCGAGCAGTACTTC	CASSFLPGQGAEQYF
.	.	TRBV5-6	TRBJ1-5	15	TGTGCCAGCACCACTTGGGGGCGATCCAATCAGCCCCAGCATTTT	CASTTWGRSNQPQHF
.	.	TRBV7-6	TRBJ1-3	15	TGTGCCACCACCGAACCCGGACAGACTGGAAACACCATATATTTT	CATTEPGQTGNTIYF
.	.	TRBV18	TRBJ2-2	15	TGTGCCAGCTCACCGTTCCAGGGTGATACCGGGGAGCTGTTTTTT	CASSPFQGDTGELFF
TRBD2	few	TRBV28	TRBJ2-1	15	TGTGCCAGCAGTCCTCCTACCGGGACTAGCTTTGGGCAGTTCTTC	CASSPPTGTSFGQFF
.	.	TRBV2	TRBJ1-5	15	TGTGCCAGCACCCCTATGCGGGGGGAAAATCAGCCCCAGCATTTT	CASTPMRGENQPQHF
TRBD2	.	TRBV6-1	TRBJ2-3	18	TGTGCCAGCAGTGAGGGGGTAGGACTAGCGGGGAGCACAGATACGCAGTATTTT	CASSEGVGLAGSTDTQYF
TRBD1	.	TRBV9	TRBJ2-7	16	TGTGCCAGCAGCGCCACCGGGACAGCCTCACCTACCGAGCAGTACTTC	CASSATGTASPTEQYF
TRBD2	once	TRBV18	TRBJ2-7	18	TGTGCCAGCTCACCATCAGGACAAGCATTGACTAGCTCCTACGAGCAGTGCTTC	CASSPSGQALTSSYEQCF
.	few	TRBV4-3	TRBJ2-5	15	TGCGCCAGCAGCCATTCCGGGACAATTGCAGAGACCCAGTACTTC	CASSHSGTIAETQYF
.	.	TRBV27	TRBJ2-7	14	TGTGCCAGCAGTTTCGGACAGCCAGGCTACGAGCAGTACTTC	CASSFGQPGYEQYF
.	.	TRBV5-4	TRBJ1-3	14	TGTGCCAGCAGCTTACCGGGTCCTGGAAACACCATATATTTT	CASSLPGPGNTIYF
.	.	TRBV10-1	TRBJ2-1	13	TGCGCCAGCAGTCCCTATACCGGAGGTGAGCAGTTCTTC	CASSPYTGGEQFF
.	few	TRBV7-9	TRBJ1-2	11	TGTGCCAGCTCCACCGGGTATGGCTACACCTTC	CASSTGYGYTF
TRBD2	.	TRBV14	TRBJ2-5	16	TGTGCCAGCAGCCAGGTGCTAGCGGGAGGCCAAGAGACCCAGTACTTC	CASSQVLAGGQETQYF
.	.	TRBV18	TRBJ2-5	13	TGTGCCAGCTCCCCGGCGCAGCGAGAGACCCAGTACTTC	CASSPAQRETQYF
TRBD2	few	TRBV27	TRBJ2-2	15	TGTGCCAGCAGTGCGCGAGCGGGAGTCATCGGGGAGCTGTTTTTT	CASSARAGVIGELFF
TRBD1	.	TRBV10-3	TRBJ2-7	13	TGTGCCATCAGCCAGGACAGGGACTTTCAGCAGTACTTC	CAISQDRDFQQYF
.	.	TRBV28	TRBJ2-7	15	TGTGCCAGCAGTTTCTTGGCAGGGCTACCCTACGAGCAGTACTTC	CASSFLAGLPYEQYF
TRBD2	.	TRBV13	TRBJ2-3	16	TGTGCCAGCAGCCAAAGGACTAGCGGGAGAGGGGGCACGCAGTATTTT	CASSQRTSGRGGTQYF
TRBD1	few	TRBV27	TRBJ2-3	13	TGTGCCAGCTCTCTCGGGACAGGGGTTACGCAGTATTTT	CASSLGTGVTQYF
.	.	TRBV6-6	TRBJ2-7	14	TGTGCCAGCAGTCCCTGGATGAGGAGTTACGAGCAGTACTTC	CASSPWMRSYEQYF
TRBD1	.	TRBV7-9	TRBJ2-3	15	TGTGCCAGCAGCTTATGGTCACAGGGGACAGATACGCAGTATTTT	CASSLWSQGTDTQYF
.	.	TRBV5-4	TRBJ1-4	14	TGTGCCAGCAGCCCAGGGGCCTATAATGAAAAACTGTTTTTT	CASSPGAYNEKLFF
TRBD2	few	TRBV11-3	TRBJ2-1	13	TGTGCCAGCGCTGGGGGGACTAGAGGCGAGCAGTTCTTC	CASAGGTRGEQFF
TRBD1	.	TRBV4-3	TRBJ2-7	14	TGCGCCAGCAGCCACGGACAGGGGGCCTACGAGCAGTACTTC	CASSHGQGAYEQYF
TRBD2	.	TRBV5-1	TRBJ2-5	15	TGCGCCAGCAGTGCCGGGACTAGCGGGGGAGAGACCCAGTACTTC	CASSAGTSGGETQYF
.	once	TRBV9	TRBJ2-3	14	TGTGCCAGCAGCGTAGCGGGGGAAACAGATACGCAGTATTTT	CASSVAGETDTQYF
TRBD1	.	TRBV30	TRBJ1-2	13	TGTGCCTGGAGTGTACAGGGGGCGGCTGGCTACACCTTC	CAWSVQGAAGYTF
.	.	TRBV7-9	TRBJ2-4	14	TGTGCCAGCAGCCCCGACACAGGTGCAGACATTCAGTACTTC	CASSPDTGADIQYF
TRBD2	.	TRBV6-6	TRBJ2-7	15	TGTGCCAGCAGCCGGACTAGCGGGAGCTCCTACGAGCAGTACTTC	CASSRTSGSSYEQYF
.	.	TRBV28	TRBJ2-5	17	TGTGCCAGCAGTCCCGGCGCTATCAGGGGGGTGGAAGAGACCCAGTACTTC	CASSPGAIRGVEETQYF
TRBD1	.	TRBV27	TRBJ1-5	15	TGTGCCAGCAGTCTGACAGGGGGCAACGGTCAGCCCCAGCATTTT	CASSLTGGNGQPQHF
.	.	TRBV7-2	TRBJ2-1	15	TGTGCCGGCAGCTTAACGCGGAGCCCCTACAATGAGCAGTTCTTC	CAGSLTRSPYNEQFF
TRBD2	.	TRBV18	TRBJ2-2	16	TGTGCCAGCTCAAGACTAGCGATGGGTCAGACCGGGGAGCTGTTTTTT	CASSRLAMGQTGELFF
.	.	TRBV9	TRBJ2-1	18	TGTGCCAGCAGCGTAGGTTTTACGTGGCGGCCCGTCGGCAATGAGCAGTTCTTC	CASSVGFTWRPVGNEQFF
TRBD1	.	TRBV2	TRBJ2-4	18	TGTGCCAGCAGGACGGGACAGGGGGTCTATCTAGCCAAAAACATTCAGTACTTC	CASRTGQGVYLAKNIQYF